This TCR beta chain was profiled in a study of OX40 agonist ivuxolimab in advanced cancers. Study information: Those enrolled were approximately 78% male, with a mean age of about 66 years and ages from roughly 20 to 90.

This clone counts as medium-sized (0.01 to 0.1%). What it recognizes is unknown. Profiling relied on immunoSEQ multiplex PCR, and the TCRdb table lists in-frame clones only, not all of them. The data show tens of thousands of clones, with 85% to 90% seen just once and around 33% held by the top ten. The germline V and J ends were trimmed by 5 bases and 7 bases, with 6 bases remaining between them. The CDR3 has 11 amino acids. Per the germline V gene, CDR1 is MNHNS and CDR2 is SASEGT. General study findings and limits: The average count of expanded clones was higher among CD8+ T cells than among CD4+.

The sequence was obtained from an adult with an advanced solid tumor such as melanoma, head and neck, liver or kidney cancer. Sample: CD4+ or CD8+ T cells sorted from blood, taken in a trial of the OX40 agonist ivuxolimab. The gene calls are TRBV6-1 and TRBJ2-1; D gene uncertain. The CDR3 DNA is TGTGCCAGCAGTTACGGAAATGAGCAGTTCTTC. Translating gives CASSYGNEQFF.